Many counts were recorded for the clone carrying this TCR beta chain. What it binds is unknown. This entry belongs to a study of response to subunit inactivated influenza vaccine. Study-level results: The authors put forward the suggestion that each seasonal influenza vaccination may bring in only a limited number of new T cells.

TCRdb re-derived calls from the RT-PCR reads in MiXCR, one entry per CDR3 protein. The sample shows about 800,000 distinct CDR3 sequences, about 20% of them seen only once. Between the trimmed V and J ends, which lost 1 base and 3 bases, there was a span of 4 bases. The germline V gene has CDR1 MNHEY and CDR2 SMNVEV (reference sequence). This CDR3 is 13 amino acids long. This chain joins TRBV27 and TRBJ1-5, with D unclear. The TCR was taken from a man over 45 who received an inactivated influenza vaccine. The sequences come from PBMCs from blood, collected about 5 days after vaccination. CDR3 amino acids: CASSLWVNQPQHF. CDR3 nucleotide sequence: TGTGCCAGCAGTTTATGGGTCAATCAGCCCCAGCATTTT.